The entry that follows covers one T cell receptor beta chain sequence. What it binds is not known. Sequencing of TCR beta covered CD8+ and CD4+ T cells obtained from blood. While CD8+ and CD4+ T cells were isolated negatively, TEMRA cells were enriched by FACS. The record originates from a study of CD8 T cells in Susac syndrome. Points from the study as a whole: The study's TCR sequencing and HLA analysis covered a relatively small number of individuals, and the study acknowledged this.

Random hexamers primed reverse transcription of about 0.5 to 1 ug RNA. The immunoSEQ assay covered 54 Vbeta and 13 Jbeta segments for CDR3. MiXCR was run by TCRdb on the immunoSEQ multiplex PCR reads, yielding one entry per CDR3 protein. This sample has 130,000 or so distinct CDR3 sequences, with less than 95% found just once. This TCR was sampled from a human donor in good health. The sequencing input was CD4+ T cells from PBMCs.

The CDR3 coding sequence is TGTGCCAGCAGTATCGATGGAGCAGCGAACACTGAAGCTTTCTTT. This encodes CASSIDGAANTEAFF. This sequence joins TRBV3-1 and TRBJ1-1; D unclear. V lost 6 bases to trimming and J lost 1 base, with 15 bases between them. The germline gives CDR1 LGHDT, CDR2 YNNKEL (reference sequence). The CDR3 consists of 15 residues.